This TCR beta chain was captured in a study of PD-1 blockade in classical Hodgkin lymphoma. Whole-study results and caveats: The causes of the repertoire differences, possibly disease activity or prior therapy, remain undefined.

Concerning this clone: Antigen specificity is unknown.

Profiling relied on immunoSEQ multiplex PCR, and the TCRdb table lists in-frame clones only, not all of them. The sample comprises about 20,000 clones, roughly 90% of which are singletons, and 6.5% to 8.5% rests with the top ten. Time point here: newly diagnosed, previously untreated cHL patient sample. The CDR3 runs to 12 residues. V was cut by 7 bases and J by 8 bases, with 18 bases left in between. CDR1 and CDR2 from the germline V gene are SQVTM and ANQGSEA. The sequenced sample was peripheral blood mononuclear cells (PBMCs). The rearrangement uses TRBV29-1 and TRBJ2-7; possibly TRBD1 or TRBD2 for D (5 bases each). This receptor was obtained from a human donor with classical Hodgkin lymphoma. CDR3 region: CSGYRDPTKQYF. CDR3 DNA sequence: TGCAGCGGTTACCGGGACCCTACTAAGCAGTACTTC.